These T cell receptor beta chains were read from a single sample in a study of molecular identifiers for immune sequencing clone quantification. Each CDR3 protein gets one entry after TCRdb re-called the PCR reads with MiXCR. The data contain approximately 630,000 distinct CDR3 sequences, roughly 27% of them seen just once; the ten biggest clones take up 0.75% to 0.8%. Sequencing was performed on naive CD8+ T cells from blood, with Jurkat cell RNA spiked in. Source of these receptors: a human donor in good health. Some libraries in this study had Jurkat cell RNA spiked in. Both conserved end residues are part of each CDR3. The order of the fields is V gene, clone size, D gene, J gene, CDR3 DNA, CDR3 protein. The D gene is left open where the match is weak. Some rows mark clone size as missing; the rest say once, few, many or name a class of expanded clone.

v_call: TRBV10-1
clone_size: many
d_call: -
j_call: TRBJ2-3
cdr3_nt: TGCGCCAGCAGTGAGTCTCCGGACCTTCTGTATTTT
cdr3_aa: CASSESPDLLYF

v_call: TRBV19
clone_size: many
d_call: -
j_call: TRBJ2-3
cdr3_nt: TGTGCCAGTAGTATTATTCCGGGCGCTCAGCCAGATACGCAGTATTTT
cdr3_aa: CASSIIPGAQPDTQYF

v_call: TRBV6-2/TRBV6-3
clone_size: -
d_call: -
j_call: TRBJ2-1
cdr3_nt: TGTGCCAGCAGCCCCCCCAGCGGGTACTCCTACAATGAGCAGTTCTTC
cdr3_aa: CASSPPSGYSYNEQFF

v_call: TRBV4-1
clone_size: many
d_call: -
j_call: TRBJ2-2
cdr3_nt: TGCGCCAGCAGACCACAGGGGAACACCGGGGAGCTGTTTTTT
cdr3_aa: CASRPQGNTGELFF

v_call: TRBV6-5
clone_size: few
d_call: -
j_call: TRBJ2-2
cdr3_nt: TGTGCCAGCAGTTCAATAAAAACGGGCACCGGGGAGCTGTTTTTT
cdr3_aa: CASSSIKTGTGELFF

v_call: TRBV14
clone_size: few
d_call: -
j_call: TRBJ2-1
cdr3_nt: TGTGCCAGCAGCTACCCTCCGTGGAATGAGCAGTTCTTC
cdr3_aa: CASSYPPWNEQFF

v_call: TRBV19
clone_size: -
d_call: -
j_call: TRBJ2-7
cdr3_nt: TGTGCCAGCACGCCGTGGGCGGGATTCTACGAGCAGTACTTC
cdr3_aa: CASTPWAGFYEQYF

v_call: TRBV18
clone_size: -
d_call: -
j_call: TRBJ1-1
cdr3_nt: TGTGCCAGCTCACCACTTCTCTGGGAGGGAGGCACTGAAGCTTTCTTT
cdr3_aa: CASSPLLWEGGTEAFF

v_call: TRBV12-5
clone_size: many
d_call: -
j_call: TRBJ2-5
cdr3_nt: TGTGCTAGTGGGACGGGGGAGACCCAGTACTTC
cdr3_aa: CASGTGETQYF

v_call: TRBV30
clone_size: few
d_call: -
j_call: TRBJ2-7
cdr3_nt: TGTGCCTGGACCCCAGGGACCTGGGACTACGAGCAGTACTTC
cdr3_aa: CAWTPGTWDYEQYF

v_call: TRBV2
clone_size: -
d_call: -
j_call: TRBJ1-6
cdr3_nt: TGTGCCATCAAGGAGGCAGCCTATAATTCACCCCTCCACTTT
cdr3_aa: CAIKEAAYNSPLHF

v_call: TRBV27
clone_size: few
d_call: -
j_call: TRBJ2-5
cdr3_nt: TGTGCCAGCAGTTTATCAGGGCGGGCGGGAGAGACCCAGTACTTC
cdr3_aa: CASSLSGRAGETQYF

v_call: TRBV9
clone_size: -
d_call: TRBD2
j_call: TRBJ2-5
cdr3_nt: TGTGCCAGCAGCGGTCAAAGTAGCGGGGAAGCGACCCAGTACTTC
cdr3_aa: CASSGQSSGEATQYF

v_call: TRBV12-3/TRBV12-4
clone_size: few
d_call: -
j_call: TRBJ1-1
cdr3_nt: TGTGCCAGCAGTTTCGGGGGCCTCGGAGGGCTGAACACTGAAGCTTTCTTT
cdr3_aa: CASSFGGLGGLNTEAFF

v_call: TRBV7-9
clone_size: few
d_call: -
j_call: TRBJ2-2
cdr3_nt: TGTGCCAGCAGCCCAATTACGGGGGGCGCGAACACCGGGGAGCTGTTTTTT
cdr3_aa: CASSPITGGANTGELFF

v_call: TRBV4-1
clone_size: many
d_call: -
j_call: TRBJ1-5
cdr3_nt: TGCGCCAGCAGCCAAGGCGCGGGCCCGGATAATCAGCCCCAGCATTTT
cdr3_aa: CASSQGAGPDNQPQHF